This TCR beta chain was observed in a study of T cells after somatic rescue of genetic block (dated by TCRdb to 2019 to 2021). The study in broad terms: The study assessed how robust, over the long term, a T-cell system was when the system had developed through somatic rescue of a genetic block in T-cell development.

This clone has more than one count but fewer than ten. Its antigen is currently not known. Within one base of it there is no much larger clone, and no base qualities were kept. Library construction relied on the immunoSEQ multiplex PCR assay. Here the immuneACCESS table is served through TCRdb, limited to in-frame sequences with V and J called. Missing clones are a known gap in these copies; in checked studies unresolved V genes cover under half, and the rest lacks a known reason. Counted in this sample were 70,000 to 85,000 clones; under 95% of them appeared once. Clones ranked in the top ten supply roughly 2.8% of the sample. The CDR3 numbers 12 residues from cysteine through phenylalanine. Just the 36-base CDR3 DNA is kept, in frame starting at base 1. CDR1 and CDR2, looked up from the germline V gene, are MNHEY and SVGAGI. A distance of 15 bases separates the germline ends of V and J, which lose 5 bases and 11 bases respectively.

The chain links TRBV6-5 with TRBJ1-1; the D gene cannot be named for sure. The material sequenced was peripheral blood mononuclear cells (PBMCs). This TCR was sampled from a young man. The CDR3 reads CASSRTLEVAFF. The DNA is as follows: TGTGCCAGCAGTCGGACTCTGGAGGTTGCTTTCTTT.